This TCR beta chain comes out of a study of T cell responses to AZD1222 COVID-19 vaccine. Study-wide results and caveats: Repertoires were obtained solely post-peak T cell response. The donor cohort was predominantly white British with a female majority, and clonal diversity may have been underestimated.

Clones were read by immunoSEQ multiplex PCR, and TCRdb kept only the in-frame ones, dropping some. The sample records under 170,000 clones, around 90% being singletons. This clone was detected a few times. Its antigen remains unidentified. Germline CDR1 SGHVS, CDR2 FQNEAQ. The CDR3 length is 13 residues. Trimming stripped 5 bases from V and 4 bases from J, with 10 bases between. The gene calls are TRBV7-8 and TRBJ2-3; D gene unclear. The sequence was collected from an adult who received the AZD1222 COVID-19 vaccine. The input for sequencing was peripheral blood, taken 28 days after the second AZD1222 dose. The CDR3 coding sequence is TGTGCCAGCAGCCCCCCTAGGGCAGATACGCAGTATTTT. This codes for CASSPPRADTQYF.